A single count supports the clone carrying this T cell receptor (beta chain). The source of the sample is a study of T cell responses to AZD1222 COVID-19 vaccine. Here immunoSEQ multiplex PCR was the method, and the copy in TCRdb shows in-frame clones only, minus some. The table includes some 60,000 clones, around three quarters detected once. The sequencing used peripheral blood, collected 28 days after the second AZD1222 dose. The TCR sequence derives from an adult who received the AZD1222 COVID-19 vaccine.

Here the CDR3 reads CASSARWNTEAFF. The CDR3 DNA reads as TGTGCCAGCAGCGCTCGGTGGAACACTGAAGCTTTCTTT. This chain connects TRBV9 to TRBJ1-1; D ambiguous. V lost 3 bases to trimming and J lost 1 base, with 7 bases between them. The CDR3 extends over 13 amino acids. Per germline, CDR1 SGDLS and CDR2 YYNGEE.